These 5 T cell receptor beta chains were sequenced from one sample in a study of T-cell reconstitution after alpha-beta-depleted transplantation in children. Unique molecular identifiers were incorporated into the prepared TCRbeta library. MiXCR, applied by TCRdb to the PCR reads, yields one record per CDR3 protein. This sample has hundreds of thousands of distinct CDR3 sequences; 30% to 35% occur once, and the top ten carry under 3%. The sequences come from PBMCs from the stem cell graft donor, collected from the stem cell graft. The origin of the receptors is a human donor who donated a stem cell graft to a child with aplastic anemia.

V is TRBV5-1 and J is TRBJ2-6; maybe TRBD1 (6 bases). Trimming took 2 bases from V and 2 from J, leaving 11 bases between them. The V gene's germline CDR1 is SGHRS and CDR2 YFSETQ. The CDR3 extends over 16 amino acids. CDR3 coding DNA: TGCGCCAGCAGCTTAACAGGGATCACTGGGGCCAACGTCCTGACTTTC. This encodes CASSLTGITGANVLTF.

This chain uses TRBV6-1 with TRBJ2-1; TRBD2 agrees at 12 bases. Per germline, CDR1 MNHNS and CDR2 SASEGT. The CDR3 is made up of 17 amino acids. V was clipped by 6 bases and J by 0 bases; unmatched bases: 6. The CDR3 region has the DNA TGTGCCAGCAGGCGACGACTAGCGGGGGCCTCCTACAATGAGCAGTTCTTC. It specifies CASRRRLAGASYNEQFF.

The rearrangement links TRBV4-3 to TRBJ2-7, with D possibly matching TRBD2 (5 bases). The CDR3 is made up of 15 amino acids. V shed 0 bases and J shed 0 bases, with 9 bases lying between them. Germline loops: CDR1 LGHNA, CDR2 YSLEER. CDR3: CASSQEGSDSYEQYF. The CDR3 DNA follows: TGCGCCAGCAGCCAAGAAGGTAGCGACTCCTACGAGCAGTACTTC.

The CDR3 loop is CASSPGTRSSGNTIYF. In nucleotides, the CDR3 is TGTGCCAGCAGCCCAGGGACTCGGAGCTCTGGAAACACCATATATTTT. The V call is TRBV7-8, the J call TRBJ1-3; D is possibly TRBD1 (5 bases). The germline V and J ends were trimmed by 5 bases and 0 bases, with 14 bases remaining between them. The germline V gene has CDR1 SGHVS and CDR2 FQNEAQ. The CDR3 has 16 residues.

The V gene is TRBV7-8, the J gene TRBJ2-7, with TRBD2 identical over 11 bases. J gave up 4 bases and V 4 bases, and 12 bases lay outside the gene matches. The germline gives CDR1 SGHVS, CDR2 FQNEAQ. The length of the CDR3 is 17 residues. CDR3 DNA sequence: TGTGCCAGCAGCTCAGATTCACAAGGACTAGCGGGTTACGAGCAGTACGTC. Translation gives CASSSDSQGLAGYEQYV.